Sequencing of this TCR beta chain was carried out in a study of cytomegalovirus exposure and HLA in healthy donors. J gave up 2 bases and V 10 bases, and 11 bases lay outside the gene matches. Germline V gives CDR1 MNHEY, CDR2 SMNVEV (reference sequence). The CDR3 runs to 14 residues. A multiplex PCR was run with 60 Vbeta primers and 13 Jbeta primers. Method: immunoSEQ multiplex PCR; TCRdb's copy keeps in-frame clones and lacks some. Of about 130,000 clones in the sample, roughly three quarters were seen once. General study findings and limits: Other equally common chains were less clonally expanded than HLA-associated TCR beta chains, a later analysis showed.

This clone has a single count. No antigen is known for it. The sample taken for sequencing was PBMCs. The rearrangement joins TRBV27 to TRBJ2-7, with 7 bases lining up with TRBD1. This TCR derives from a man younger than 40 in good health and CMV-seropositive. The CDR3 DNA sequence: TGTGCCACCCAGAAAGGGGGCCCGACCTACGAGCAGTACTTC. Encoded protein: CATQKGGPTYEQYF.